These T cell receptor beta chains were read from a single sample in a study of CD8+CD57+ T cells in acquired aplastic anemia. Each CDR3 protein is one row after TCRdb ran MiXCR on the reads. The data show hundreds of thousands of distinct CDR3 sequences, around 32% seen once. Sequencing input: sorted CD4+, CD8+, or CD8+CD57+ T cells (not recorded which) from PBMCs. The source of these receptors is a human donor with aplastic anemia. CDR3s include the opening cysteine and the closing phenylalanine or tryptophan. A D gene is named only where the DNA matches it firmly. Expanded clones are given a class, and other clones once, few, many or no size at all.

clone_size	d_call	j_call	v_call	cdr3_aa	cdr3_nt
many	-	TRBJ2-4	TRBV19	CASSNGNIQYF	TGTGCCAGTAGTAACGGAAACATTCAGTACTTC
-	-	TRBJ1-2	TRBV6-1	CASRAQGRGYGYTF	TGTGCCAGCAGAGCCCAGGGGCGAGGCTATGGCTACACCTTC
-	TRBD1	TRBJ1-6	TRBV20-1	CSAREVTGGAASPLHF	TGCAGTGCTAGAGAAGTTACAGGGGGCGCCGCTTCACCCCTCCACTTT
-	TRBD1	TRBJ2-2	TRBV20-1	CSAINPGQGTGELFF	TGCAGTGCGATCAATCCGGGACAGGGCACCGGGGAGCTGTTTTTT
many	-	TRBJ2-7	TRBV20-1	CSASTSYEQYF	TGCAGTGCTAGCACCTCCTACGAGCAGTACTTC
-	TRBD2	TRBJ2-7	TRBV7-9	CASSPRGLGTYEQYF	TGTGCCAGCAGCCCCCGAGGACTAGGGACCTACGAGCAGTACTTC
many	-	TRBJ2-7	TRBV2	CASSGYSAYEQYF	TGTGCCAGCAGTGGCTACAGTGCCTACGAGCAGTACTTC
-	-	TRBJ1-1	TRBV20-1	CSAREGGVAFF	TGCAGTGCTAGAGAGGGCGGCGTGGCTTTCTTT
-	TRBD1	TRBJ1-3	TRBV5-4	CASSQGVEDTIYF	TGTGCCAGCAGTCAGGGGGTCGAGGACACCATATATTTT
-	TRBD1	TRBJ2-7	TRBV25-1	CASSNRGTGAEQYF	TGTGCCAGCAGTAATCGAGGGACAGGGGCCGAGCAGTACTTC
-	-	TRBJ2-3	TRBV24-1	CAASRDTQYF	TGTGCCGCAAGTAGAGATACGCAGTATTTT
-	-	TRBJ1-1	TRBV6-5	CASSHSSTGIGTEASF	TGTGCCAGCAGCCACTCCTCAACAGGGATAGGCACTGAAGCTTCCTTT
-	-	TRBJ2-5	TRBV13	CASSYSGAGETQYF	TGTGCCAGCAGTTACTCGGGGGCCGGAGAGACCCAGTACTTC
-	-	TRBJ1-5	TRBV15	CATSAQHF	TGTGCCACCAGCGCCCAGCATTTT
-	-	TRBJ2-7	TRBV5-1	CASSRQRGTYEQYF	TGCGCCAGCAGCCGTCAACGGGGGACCTACGAGCAGTACTTC
few	-	TRBJ1-2	TRBV11-1	CASSLTLTANYGYTF	TGTGCCAGCAGCTTAACCCTTACAGCTAACTATGGCTACACCTTC
-	-	TRBJ2-3	TRBV20-1	CSAAWDTQYF	TGCAGTGCTGCTTGGGATACGCAGTATTTT
-	-	TRBJ1-5	TRBV10-3	CAISDRPGPNQPQHF	TGTGCCATCAGTGACAGGCCGGGGCCCAATCAGCCCCAGCATTTT
few	-	TRBJ2-1	TRBV27	CASSDGGEQFF	TGTGCCAGCAGTGATGGGGGTGAGCAGTTCTTC
-	-	TRBJ2-4	TRBV27	CASSLSRQARNIQYF	TGTGCCAGCAGTTTATCCCGACAGGCCCGAAACATTCAGTACTTC
-	-	TRBJ1-2	TRBV7-9	CASSSAGGYGYTF	TGTGCCAGCAGCTCGGCGGGGGGCTATGGCTACACCTTC
many	-	TRBJ1-1	TRBV2	CASESWGTEAFF	TGTGCCAGCGAGTCATGGGGTACTGAAGCTTTCTTT
many	-	TRBJ2-2	TRBV10-3	CAISEGRNTGELFF	TGTGCCATCAGTGAGGGCCGGAACACCGGGGAGCTGTTTTTT
-	-	TRBJ2-7	TRBV2	CASRGDTTYEQYF	TGTGCCAGCAGGGGTGACACTACCTACGAGCAGTACTTC
-	-	TRBJ2-7	TRBV20-1	CSAMTGSTYEQYF	TGCAGTGCTATGACCGGGTCCACCTACGAGCAGTACTTC
-	TRBD1	TRBJ2-1	TRBV24-1	CATSDPTGGAYNEQFF	TGTGCCACCAGTGACCCTACAGGGGGCGCCTACAATGAGCAGTTCTTC
many	TRBD1	TRBJ1-2	TRBV4-3	CASSQEGGRGYTF	TGCGCCAGCAGCCAAGAAGGGGGCAGAGGCTACACCTTC
-	-	TRBJ2-1	TRBV4-1	CASIGGYNEQFF	TGCGCCAGCATTGGAGGCTACAATGAGCAGTTCTTC
-	-	TRBJ2-3	TRBV11-2	CASSLELRESTDTQYF	TGTGCCAGCAGCTTAGAGTTGCGGGAAAGCACAGATACGCAGTATTTT
-	-	TRBJ2-7	TRBV25-1	CASSPQSTYEQYF	TGTGCCAGCAGTCCCCAGAGCACCTACGAGCAGTACTTC
many	-	TRBJ1-3	TRBV29-1	CSVESPPGTLAGNTIYF	TGCAGCGTTGAATCCCCGCCAGGGACGTTAGCTGGAAACACCATATATTTT
-	TRBD1	TRBJ2-2	TRBV7-7	CASSRDSTANTGELSF	TGTGCTAGCAGCCGGGACAGCACCGCGAACACCGGGGAGCTGTCTTTT
-	-	TRBJ2-7	TRBV15	CATSRRGDPFYEQYF	TGTGCCACCAGCAGGCGCGGGGACCCTTTCTACGAGCAGTACTTC
many	-	TRBJ2-3	TRBV24-1	CATSLRGTDTQYF	TGTGCCACCAGTCTCAGGGGCACAGATACGCAGTATTTT
-	-	TRBJ2-5	TRBV7-6	CASRSAYKGRGETQYF	TGTGCCAGCAGATCCGCTTATAAGGGCCGCGGGGAGACCCAGTACTTC